The text below deals with one T cell receptor beta chain. This sample was taken from a study of shared T cell receptors in the human thymus. The CDR3 is 15 amino acids. Germline CDR1 reads GTSNPN; CDR2 reads SVGIG (reference sequence). The ends lost 2 bases at V and 0 bases at J; junction bases unmatched: 5. Sequencing used immunoSEQ multiplex PCR; TCRdb keeps in-frame clones, though not all of them. The table includes over 350,000 clones, approximately 95% detected once. This sequence originates from a human donor. The sequenced sample was thymocytes. The V and J genes are TRBV30 and TRBJ2-7; 9 nucleotides line up with TRBD1. CDR3 amino acids: CAWSRGQGLSYEQYF. The CDR3 DNA is TGTGCCTGGAGTCGGGGACAGGGCCTCTCCTACGAGCAGTACTTC.